This record looks at one TCR delta chain sequence and its context. The protein held in TCRdb is that of a much larger clone and does not match this DNA's translation at residue 15, likely because of a read error; the protein shown is translated from the DNA. These data belong to a study of human gamma delta and Vdelta1 T cells. This CDR3 has 18 amino acids. Germline V lookup: CDR1 TSWWSYY, CDR2 QGS. TCRdb fed the PCR reads to CATT. The table has under 7,000 delta-chain clones, roughly a tenth seen once. This receptor was taken from a human donor in good health. The genes are TRDV1 and TRDJ1, with TRDD2 matching 9 bases. The sequencing sample was made of naive CD27+ Vdelta1 gamma-delta T cells from blood. CDR3 DNA sequence: TGTGCTCTTGGGGAACTCCTTCCTACGACGCTAGCCACCGATAACCTCATCTTT. This encodes CALGELLPTTLATDNLIF.